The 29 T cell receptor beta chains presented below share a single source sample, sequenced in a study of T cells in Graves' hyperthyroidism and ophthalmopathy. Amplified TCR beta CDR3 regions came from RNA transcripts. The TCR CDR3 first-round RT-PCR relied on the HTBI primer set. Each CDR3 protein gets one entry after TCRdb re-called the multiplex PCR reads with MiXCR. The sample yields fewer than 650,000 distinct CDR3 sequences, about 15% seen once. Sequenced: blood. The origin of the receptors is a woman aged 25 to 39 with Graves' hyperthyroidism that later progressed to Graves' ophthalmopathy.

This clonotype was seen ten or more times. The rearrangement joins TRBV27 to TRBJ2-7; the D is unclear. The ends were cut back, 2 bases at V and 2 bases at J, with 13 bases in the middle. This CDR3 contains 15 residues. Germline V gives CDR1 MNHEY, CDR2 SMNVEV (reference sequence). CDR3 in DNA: TGTGCCAGCAGTTTAAAAATAACAGCCGCCTACGAGCAGTACTTC. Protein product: CASSLKITAAYEQYF.

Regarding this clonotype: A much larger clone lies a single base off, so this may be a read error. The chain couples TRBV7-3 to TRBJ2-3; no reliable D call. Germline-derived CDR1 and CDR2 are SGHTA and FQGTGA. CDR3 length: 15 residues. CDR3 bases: TGTGCCAGCAGCTTAGGCGTTTCGAGCACAGATACGCAGTGTTTT. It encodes CASSLGVSSTDTQCF.

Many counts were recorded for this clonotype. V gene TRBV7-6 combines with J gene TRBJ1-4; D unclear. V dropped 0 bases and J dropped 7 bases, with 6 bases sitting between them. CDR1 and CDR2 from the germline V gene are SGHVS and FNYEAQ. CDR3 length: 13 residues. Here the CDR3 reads CASSLAEGEKLFF. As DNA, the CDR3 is TGTGCCAGCAGCTTAGCGGAGGGTGAAAAACTGTTTTTT.

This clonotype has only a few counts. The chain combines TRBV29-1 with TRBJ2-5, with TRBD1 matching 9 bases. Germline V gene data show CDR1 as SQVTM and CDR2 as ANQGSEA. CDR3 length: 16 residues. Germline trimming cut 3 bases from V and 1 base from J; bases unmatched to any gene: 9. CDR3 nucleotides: TGCAGCGTTGACCTCCGGGACAGGGTGGCCCAAGAGACCCAGTACTTC. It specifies CSVDLRDRVAQETQYF.

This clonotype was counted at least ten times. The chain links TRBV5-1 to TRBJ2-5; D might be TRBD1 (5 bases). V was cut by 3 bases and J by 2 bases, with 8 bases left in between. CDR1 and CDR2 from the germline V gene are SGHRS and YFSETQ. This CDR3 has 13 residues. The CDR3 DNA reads TGCGCCAGCAGCTCAGGGTTTCAAGAGACCCAGTACTTC. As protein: CASSSGFQETQYF.

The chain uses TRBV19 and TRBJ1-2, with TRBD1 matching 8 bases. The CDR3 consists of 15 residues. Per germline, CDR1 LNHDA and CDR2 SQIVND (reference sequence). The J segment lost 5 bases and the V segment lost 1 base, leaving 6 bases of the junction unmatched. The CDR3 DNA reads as TGTGCCAGTAGTATAGTGGCAGGGGGCGGTTATGGCTACACCTTC. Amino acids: CASSIVAGGGYGYTF.

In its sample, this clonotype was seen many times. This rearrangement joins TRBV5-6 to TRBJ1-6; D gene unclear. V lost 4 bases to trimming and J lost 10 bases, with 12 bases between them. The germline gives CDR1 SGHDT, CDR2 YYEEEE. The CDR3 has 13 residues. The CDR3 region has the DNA TGTGCCAGCAGCGGAGACGAATTCTCACCCCTCCACTTT. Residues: CASSGDEFSPLHF.

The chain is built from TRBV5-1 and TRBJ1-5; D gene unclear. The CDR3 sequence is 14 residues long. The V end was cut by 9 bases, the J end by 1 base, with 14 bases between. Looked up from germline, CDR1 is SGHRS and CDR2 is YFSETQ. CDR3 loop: CAISLVKSNQPQHF. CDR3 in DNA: TGCGCCATCTCCTTGGTTAAGAGCAATCAGCCCCAGCATTTT.

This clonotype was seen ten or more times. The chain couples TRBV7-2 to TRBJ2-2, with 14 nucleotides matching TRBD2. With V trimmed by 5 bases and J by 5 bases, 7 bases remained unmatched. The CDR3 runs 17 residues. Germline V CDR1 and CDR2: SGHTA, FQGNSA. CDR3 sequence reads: CASSPTSGRARTGELFF. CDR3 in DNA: TGTGCCAGCAGCCCGACTAGCGGGAGGGCGCGGACCGGGGAGCTGTTTTTT.

CDR3 sequence: CASSTQTGGSGNTIYF. The CDR3, as DNA: TGTGCCAGCAGTACTCAAACAGGGGGCTCTGGAAACACCATATATTTT. The V gene is TRBV28, the J gene TRBJ1-3; 8 positions agree with TRBD1. CDR1 is MDHEN, CDR2 SYDVKM, per germline. Trimming removed 5 bases from V and 0 bases from J; junction bases left unmatched: 6. This CDR3 contains 16 residues.

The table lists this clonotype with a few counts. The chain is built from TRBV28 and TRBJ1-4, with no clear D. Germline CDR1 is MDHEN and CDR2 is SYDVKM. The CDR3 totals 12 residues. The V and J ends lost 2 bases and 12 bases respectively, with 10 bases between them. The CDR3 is CASSLVIGELFF. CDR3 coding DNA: TGTGCCAGCAGTTTAGTAATCGGCGAACTGTTTTTT.

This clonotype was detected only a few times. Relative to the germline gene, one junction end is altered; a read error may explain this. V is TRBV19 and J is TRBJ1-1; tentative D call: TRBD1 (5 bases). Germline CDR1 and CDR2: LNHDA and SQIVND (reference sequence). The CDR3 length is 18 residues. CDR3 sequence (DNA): TGTGCCAGTACCCGCTACCCCCCCGGGGGTGACGGGAACACTGAAGCTTCCTTT. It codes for CASTRYPPGGDGNTEASF.

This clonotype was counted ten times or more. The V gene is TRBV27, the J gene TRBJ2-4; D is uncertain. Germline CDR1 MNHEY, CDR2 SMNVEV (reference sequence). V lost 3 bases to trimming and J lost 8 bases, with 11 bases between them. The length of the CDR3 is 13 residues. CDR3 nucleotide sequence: TGTGCCAGCAGTTTGGGGTATGCGGACATTCAGTACTTC. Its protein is CASSLGYADIQYF.

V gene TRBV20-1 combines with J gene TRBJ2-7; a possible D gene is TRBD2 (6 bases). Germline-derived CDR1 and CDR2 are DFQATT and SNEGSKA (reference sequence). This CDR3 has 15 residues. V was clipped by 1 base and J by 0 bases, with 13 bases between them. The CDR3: CSARVGGESSYEQYF. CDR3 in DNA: TGCAGTGCTAGAGTGGGCGGGGAAAGCTCCTACGAGCAGTACTTC.

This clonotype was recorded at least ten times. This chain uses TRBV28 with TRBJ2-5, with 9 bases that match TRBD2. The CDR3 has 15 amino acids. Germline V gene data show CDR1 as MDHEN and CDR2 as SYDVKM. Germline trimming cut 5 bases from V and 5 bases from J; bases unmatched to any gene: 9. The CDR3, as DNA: TGTGCCAGCAGTAGATTCCTAGCGGGATGGGAGACCCAGTACTTC. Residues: CASSRFLAGWETQYF.

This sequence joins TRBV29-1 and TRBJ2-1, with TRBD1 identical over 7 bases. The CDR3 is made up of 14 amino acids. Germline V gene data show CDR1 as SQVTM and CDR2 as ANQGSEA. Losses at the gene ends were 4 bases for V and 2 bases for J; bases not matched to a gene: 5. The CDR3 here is CSVVGQGAYNEQFF. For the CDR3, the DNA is TGCAGCGTTGTGGGGCAGGGGGCCTACAATGAGCAGTTCTTC.

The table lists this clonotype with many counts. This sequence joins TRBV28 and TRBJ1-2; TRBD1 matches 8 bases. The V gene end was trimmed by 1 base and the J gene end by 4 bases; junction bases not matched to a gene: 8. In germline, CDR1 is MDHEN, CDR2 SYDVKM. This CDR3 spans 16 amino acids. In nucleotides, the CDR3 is TGTGCCAGCAGTTTATCGTCCCAGGGGGCCCGCTATGGCTACACCTTC. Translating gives CASSLSSQGARYGYTF.

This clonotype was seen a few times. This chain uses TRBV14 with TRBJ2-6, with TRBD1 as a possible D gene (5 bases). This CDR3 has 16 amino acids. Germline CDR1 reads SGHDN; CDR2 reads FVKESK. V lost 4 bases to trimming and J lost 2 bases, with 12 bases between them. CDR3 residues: CASSRQGLPGANVLTF. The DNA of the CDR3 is TGTGCCAGCAGCCGCCAGGGCCTCCCTGGGGCCAACGTCCTGACTTTC.

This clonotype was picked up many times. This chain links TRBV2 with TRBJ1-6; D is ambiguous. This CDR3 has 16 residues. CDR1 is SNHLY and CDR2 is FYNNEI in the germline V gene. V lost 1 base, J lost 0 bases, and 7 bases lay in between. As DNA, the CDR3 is TGTGCCAGCAGTGAAGGGGAGTACTCCTATAATTCACCCCTCCACTTT. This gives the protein CASSEGEYSYNSPLHF.

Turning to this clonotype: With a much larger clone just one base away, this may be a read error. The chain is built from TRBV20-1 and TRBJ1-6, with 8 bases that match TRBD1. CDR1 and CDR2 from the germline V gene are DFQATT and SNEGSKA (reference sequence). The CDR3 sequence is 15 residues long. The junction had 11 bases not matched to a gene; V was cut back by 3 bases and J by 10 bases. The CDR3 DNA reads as TGCAGTGCTAGGGCGCGGGGGACAGGCAAGTCACCCCTCCACTTT. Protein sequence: CSARARGTGKSPLHF.

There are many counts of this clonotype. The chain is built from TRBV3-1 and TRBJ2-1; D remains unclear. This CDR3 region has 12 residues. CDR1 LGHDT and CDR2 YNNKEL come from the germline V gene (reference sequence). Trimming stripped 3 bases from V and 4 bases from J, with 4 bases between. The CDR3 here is CASSHSYNEQFF. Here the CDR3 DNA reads TGTGCCAGCAGCCACAGTTACAATGAGCAGTTCTTC.

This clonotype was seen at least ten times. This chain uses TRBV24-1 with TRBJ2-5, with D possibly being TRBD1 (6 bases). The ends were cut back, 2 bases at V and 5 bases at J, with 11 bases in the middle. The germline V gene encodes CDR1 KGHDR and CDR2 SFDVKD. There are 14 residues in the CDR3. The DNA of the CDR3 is TGTGCCACCAGTGATTCGACTGGGGGCGAGACCCAGTACTTC. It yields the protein CATSDSTGGETQYF.

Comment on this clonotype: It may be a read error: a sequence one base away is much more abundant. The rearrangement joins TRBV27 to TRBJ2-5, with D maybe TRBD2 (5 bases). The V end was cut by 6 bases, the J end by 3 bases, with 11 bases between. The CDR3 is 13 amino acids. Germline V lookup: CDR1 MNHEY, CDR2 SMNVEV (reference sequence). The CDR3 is CASSRLSEETQYF. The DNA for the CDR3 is TGTGCCAGCAGCAGACTATCGGAAGAGACCCAGTACTTC.

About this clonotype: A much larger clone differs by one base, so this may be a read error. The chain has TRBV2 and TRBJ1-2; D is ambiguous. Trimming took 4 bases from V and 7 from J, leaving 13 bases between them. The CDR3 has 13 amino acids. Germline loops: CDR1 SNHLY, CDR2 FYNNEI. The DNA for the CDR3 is TGTGCCAGCAGTGGTGAGGGCGTTGGTGGCTACACCTTC. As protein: CASSGEGVGGYTF.

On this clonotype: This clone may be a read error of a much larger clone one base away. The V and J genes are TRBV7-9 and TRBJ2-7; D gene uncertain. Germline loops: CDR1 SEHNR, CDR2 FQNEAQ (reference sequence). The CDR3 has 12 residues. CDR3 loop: CASSLGIAEQCF. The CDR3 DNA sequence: TGTGCCAGCAGCTTAGGGATTGCCGAGCAGTGCTTC.

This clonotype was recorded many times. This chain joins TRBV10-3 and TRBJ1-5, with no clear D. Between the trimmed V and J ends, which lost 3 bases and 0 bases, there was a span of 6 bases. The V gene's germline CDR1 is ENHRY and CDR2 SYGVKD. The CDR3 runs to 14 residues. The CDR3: CAISEVDSNQPQHF. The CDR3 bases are TGTGCCATCAGTGAAGTCGATAGCAATCAGCCCCAGCATTTT.

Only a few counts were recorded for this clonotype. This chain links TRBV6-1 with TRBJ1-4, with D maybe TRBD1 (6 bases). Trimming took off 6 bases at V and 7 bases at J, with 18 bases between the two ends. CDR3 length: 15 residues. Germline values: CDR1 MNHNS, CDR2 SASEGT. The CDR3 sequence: CASRKTGGLGEKLFF. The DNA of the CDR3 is TGTGCCAGCAGAAAGACGGGGGGCTTGGGTGAAAAACTGTTTTTT.

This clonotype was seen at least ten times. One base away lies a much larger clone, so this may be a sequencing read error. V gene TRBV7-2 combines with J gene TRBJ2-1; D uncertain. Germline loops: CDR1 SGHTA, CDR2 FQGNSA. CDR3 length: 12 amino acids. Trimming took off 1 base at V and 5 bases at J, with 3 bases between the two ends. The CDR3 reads CASSLGHNEQFF. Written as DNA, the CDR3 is TGTGCCAGCAGCTTAGGTCACAATGAGCAGTTCTTC.

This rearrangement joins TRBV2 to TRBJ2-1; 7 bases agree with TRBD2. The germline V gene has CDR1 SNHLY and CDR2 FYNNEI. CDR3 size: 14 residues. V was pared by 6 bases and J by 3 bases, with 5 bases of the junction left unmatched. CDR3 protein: CASRRAGSYNEQFF. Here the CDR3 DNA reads TGTGCCAGCAGGCGAGCGGGGAGCTACAATGAGCAGTTCTTC.